The 2 T cell receptor beta chains below come from one sample, sequenced in a study of tumor-infiltrating lymphocytes in primary liver carcinoma. TCR beta cDNA was reverse-transcribed from 450 to 500 ng of total RNA. The reaction used a constant-region primer and ProtoScript II reverse transcriptase. Three nested multiplex PCR rounds of slightly modified ARM-PCR generated TCR beta libraries. A C-beta reverse primer and TRBV1-TRBV30 forward primers served in each of the first two PCR rounds, at 10 cycles apiece. MiXCR was run by TCRdb on the multiplex PCR reads, yielding one entry per CDR3 protein. The sample has 120,000 or so distinct CDR3 sequences; 50% to 70% are singletons. Without any cell sorting, roughly 20-32 mg of bulk tissue yielded co-extracted RNA and DNA. The sequenced sample consisted of liver tumor tissue from sampling region 1. Stated subset: tumor region T1, superior pole. These receptors were collected from a woman aged 55-69 years with primary liver carcinoma and hepatitis B virus infection.

The chain is built from TRBV20-1 and TRBJ2-4, with a weak D call TRBD1 (6 bases). V lost 6 bases, J lost 2 bases, and 11 bases lay in between. This CDR3 contains 13 residues. Per germline, CDR1 DFQATT and CDR2 SNEGSKA (reference sequence). This CDR3 reads CSAHTGTKNIQYF. CDR3 bases: TGCAGTGCACATACAGGGACCAAAAACATTCAGTACTTC.

This clonotype showed up just once. The chain recombines TRBV18 with TRBJ2-3; perhaps TRBD1 as D (6 bases). CDR3 length: 13 residues. Deletions cut 4 bases from V and 3 bases from J, with 8 bases between. The germline gives CDR1 KGHSH, CDR2 LQKENI. The CDR3 sequence is CASSQQGTDTQYF. CDR3 sequence (DNA): TGTGCCAGCTCACAACAGGGAACAGATACGCAGTATTTT. The whole variable domain, filled in from reference TRBV18 and TRBJ2-3, reads NAGVMQNPRHLVRRRGQEARLRCSPMKGHSHVYWYRQLPEEGLKFMVYLQKENIIDESGMPKERFSAEFPKEGPSILRIQQVVRGDSAAYFCASSQQGTDTQYFGPGTRLTVL.